This TCR beta chain was observed in a study of blood T cell repertoires in COVID-19. Trimming cost V 3 bases and J 7 bases; bases outside gene matches: 1. CDR1 and CDR2 from the germline V gene are LNHDA and SQIVND (reference sequence). This CDR3 is built from 13 residues. Produced via immunoSEQ multiplex PCR; TCRdb's table is partial and in-frame only. The sample lists about 250,000 clones; 75% to 90% were seen once. The sequenced sample was PBMCs or T cells enriched from blood (not recorded which). The origin of this receptor is a middle-aged woman who had been exposed to COVID-19. V is TRBV19 and J is TRBJ1-5; TRBD1 matches 9 bases. Here the CDR3 reads CASSMGQGQPQHF. As DNA, the CDR3 is TGTGCCAGTAGTATGGGACAGGGACAGCCCCAGCATTTT.